What follows are 16 T cell receptor beta chains derived from one specimen sequenced in a study of cytomegalovirus exposure and HLA in healthy donors. The PCR was carried out with 60 Vbeta primers and 13 Jbeta primers. Using immunoSEQ multiplex PCR, the repertoire was profiled, and TCRdb retains in-frame clones only, with some absent. The sample consists of under 200,000 clones, approximately 80% of them appearing once. The specimen sequenced was PBMCs. The source of these receptors is a male donor in good health and CMV-seropositive.

The genes are TRBV10-3 and TRBJ2-1; 10 positions agree with TRBD2. This CDR3 spans 16 amino acids. Germline assignment: CDR1 ENHRY and CDR2 SYGVKD. Trimming cost V 4 bases and J 12 bases; bases outside gene matches: 15. CDR3 loop: CAISGERGGLREGQFF. In DNA, the CDR3 is TGTGCCATCAGTGGGGAGCGGGGGGGCCTTAGAGAAGGGCAGTTCTTC.

The chain couples TRBV5-1 to TRBJ1-2; 7 nucleotides align to TRBD1. Germline V gene lookup returns CDR1 SGHRS and CDR2 YFSETQ. This CDR3 is 17 amino acids long. V lost 0 bases to trimming and J lost 5 bases; unmatched junction nucleotides: 13. The CDR3 here is CASSLDPTGSSWYGYTF. The CDR3 region has the DNA TGCGCCAGCAGCTTGGATCCGACAGGGAGTAGTTGGTATGGCTACACCTTC.

The chain recombines TRBV6-1 with TRBJ1-1; tentative D call: TRBD1 (6 bases). Trimming shortened V by 3 bases and J by 1 base, and 12 bases separated the two germline ends. Germline assignment: CDR1 MNHNS and CDR2 SASEGT. This CDR3 contains 15 residues. Here the CDR3 DNA reads TGTGCCAGCAGTGAGTACGACAGGCGGAACACTGAAGCTTTCTTT. Residues: CASSEYDRRNTEAFF.

This clone came up once. The J gene is TRBJ1-1, the V gene TRBV5-4; D gene unclear. Per the germline V gene, CDR1 is SGHNT and CDR2 is YYREEE (reference sequence). The CDR3 consists of 12 residues. V gave up 4 bases and J gave up 1 base, with 5 bases separating them. The CDR3 region is CASSKRNTEAFF. The CDR3 coding sequence is TGTGCCAGCAGCAAGAGGAACACTGAAGCTTTCTTT. Variable domain in full (rest from reference TRBV5-4 and TRBJ1-1): ETGVTQSPTHLIKTRGQQVTLRCSSQSGHNTVSWYQQALGQGPQFIFQYYREEENGRGNFPPRFSGLQFPNYSSELNVNALELDDSALYLCASSKRNTEAFFGQGTRLTVV.

The V and J genes are TRBV4-3 and TRBJ1-1, with D perhaps TRBD1 (6 bases). CDR3 size: 14 residues. The V end lost 0 bases, the J end lost 6 bases, and 11 bases lay between the germline ends. The germline V gene encodes CDR1 LGHNA and CDR2 YSLEER. The CDR3 region is CASSQEGRGAEAFF. The CDR3 DNA is TGCGCCAGCAGCCAAGAAGGGAGGGGGGCTGAAGCTTTCTTT.

CDR3 region: CASSRGTSGGNEAQYF. The CDR3 DNA sequence: TGTGCCAGCAGTCGAGGGACTAGCGGAGGAAACGAGGCGCAGTATTTT. This sequence joins TRBV21-1 and TRBJ2-3; the listed D gene, TRBD2, was not tested against the DNA. TRBV21-1 is an annotated pseudogene. The length of the CDR3 is 16 residues.

This chain joins TRBV6-5 and TRBJ1-2; tentative D call: TRBD1 (5 bases). From germline, CDR1 is MNHEY and CDR2 SVGAGI. V was cut by 0 bases and J by 2 bases, with 13 bases left in between. The CDR3 runs 16 residues. Here the CDR3 reads CASSYSALQVNYGYTF. Here the CDR3 DNA reads TGTGCCAGCAGTTACTCAGCCCTACAGGTGAACTATGGCTACACCTTC.

Concerning this clone itself: At one of its ends the junction is not consistent with the germline gene, which may arise from a read error. The V and J genes are TRBV27 and TRBJ2-7; 8 nucleotides align to TRBD2. Per germline, CDR1 MNHEY and CDR2 SMNVEV (reference sequence). The CDR3 is 15 amino acids. The chain's CDR3 is CASSLSWTSSHEQYF. The CDR3 bases are TGTGCCAGCAGTTTATCCTGGACTAGCTCCCACGAGCAGTACTTC.

The chain has TRBV19 and TRBJ2-1; possible D gene TRBD2, 5 bases. V gave up 2 bases and J gave up 1 base, with 6 bases separating them. The length of the CDR3 is 14 residues. Germline values: CDR1 LNHDA, CDR2 SQIVND (reference sequence). The CDR3 region is CASSILASYNEQFF. Here the CDR3 DNA reads TGTGCCAGTAGTATACTAGCTTCCTACAATGAGCAGTTCTTC. Full variable domain (rest looked up from reference TRBV19 and TRBJ2-1): DGGITQSPKYLFRKEGQNVTLSCEQNLNHDAMYWYRQDPGQGLRLIYYSQIVNDFQKGDIAEGYSVSREKKESFPLTVTSAQKNPTAFYLCASSILASYNEQFFGPGTRLTVL.

This rearrangement joins TRBV19 to TRBJ1-2, with D possibly being TRBD1 (5 bases). Looked up from germline, CDR1 is LNHDA and CDR2 is SQIVND (reference sequence). The length of the CDR3 is 18 residues. Trimming pared 4 bases from V and 4 bases from J, leaving 25 bases between. In nucleotides, the CDR3 is TGTGCCAGTAGTACGCTCCCTCAGACAGTTCGGCGGAGCTATGGCTACACCTTC. It encodes CASSTLPQTVRRSYGYTF.

This chain joins TRBV9 and TRBJ1-1, with TRBD1 identical over 9 bases. The CDR3 consists of 15 residues. V was pared by 7 bases and J by 5 bases, with 12 bases of the junction left unmatched. Germline CDR1 is SGDLS and CDR2 is YYNGEE. The CDR3 DNA reads TGTGCCAGCGCCCGAGACAGGGGGTTAGTAACTGAAGCTTTCTTT. Translation gives CASARDRGLVTEAFF.

V is TRBV5-1 and J is TRBJ1-5, with TRBD1 identical over 7 bases. Germline CDR1 reads SGHRS; CDR2 reads YFSETQ. This CDR3 is built from 15 residues. With 4 bases clipped from V and 10 bases from J, the junction kept 14 bases outside the gene matches. This CDR3 is CASSEGAASSNPQHF. As DNA, the CDR3 is TGCGCCAGCAGCGAGGGGGCGGCTTCTAGCAATCCCCAGCATTTT. Full variable domain (outside the CDR3, taken from reference TRBV5-1 and TRBJ1-5): KAGVTQTPRYLIKTRGQQVTLSCSPISGHRSVSWYQQTPGQGLQFLFEYFSETQRNKGNFPGRFSGRQFSNSRSEMNVSTLELGDSALYLCASSEGAASSNPQHFGDGTRLSIL.

This chain connects TRBV5-6 to TRBJ1-2; D unresolved. With 4 bases removed from V and 4 bases from J, the gap between germline ends came to 8 bases. Germline assignment: CDR1 SGHDT and CDR2 YYEEEE. CDR3 length: 12 residues. The CDR3 DNA reads TGTGCCAGCAGCCCCGGGTCCTATGGCTACACCTTC. It specifies CASSPGSYGYTF.

The DNA of the CDR3 is TGCGCCAGCAGCCAGGGGCACTACAATGAGCAGTTCTTC. It yields the protein CASSQGHYNEQFF. This chain links TRBV5-1 with TRBJ2-1, with D perhaps TRBD1 (6 bases). The CDR3 spans 13 residues. Germline assignment: CDR1 SGHRS and CDR2 YFSETQ. The V end was cut by 4 bases, the J end by 3 bases, with 8 bases between.

The chain links TRBV10-3 to TRBJ1-2, with 9 bases fitting TRBD1. Looked up from germline, CDR1 is ENHRY and CDR2 is SYGVKD. V dropped 5 bases and J dropped 2; count of bases not matched to a gene: 6. CDR3 length: 15 residues. CDR3 in amino acids: CAISSTGGRNYGYTF. The CDR3 DNA reads TGTGCCATCAGTTCAACAGGGGGCAGGAACTATGGCTACACCTTC.

The chain recombines TRBV10-3 with TRBJ1-1; the D is unclear. Trimming took 7 bases from V and 5 from J, leaving 8 bases between them. This CDR3 is built from 11 residues. Per the germline V gene, CDR1 is ENHRY and CDR2 is SYGVKD. The CDR3 DNA follows: TGTGCCATCATCGCGGGAACTGAAGCTTTCTTT. This encodes CAIIAGTEAFF.